The sample holds many counts of the clone carrying this TCR beta chain. cDNA specific to TCR beta was made from approximately 500 ng of total RNA, with a constant-region primer employed for priming. It was through three nested multiplex PCR rounds of slightly modified ARM-PCR that TCR beta libraries arose. TRBV1-TRBV30 forward and Cbeta reverse primers drove the first two approximately 10-cycle rounds. TCRdb reanalysed the multiplex PCR reads using MiXCR and keeps one entry per CDR3 protein. The top ten clones hold roughly an eighth of a sample with 80,000 or so distinct CDR3 sequences, 71% of them seen once. The study co-extracted DNA and RNA from about 19-30 mg of unsorted bulk tissue. Each tumor was sampled at four poles and its centre. V was pared by 5 bases and J by 7 bases, with 8 bases of the junction left unmatched. CDR1 is MNHNS and CDR2 is SASEGT in the germline V gene. This CDR3 spans 13 amino acids.

This entry belongs to a study of tumor-infiltrating lymphocytes in primary liver carcinoma. This TCR was sampled from a woman aged 55-70 years with primary liver carcinoma and hepatitis B virus infection. The chain recombines TRBV6-1 with TRBJ2-7, with 7 bases fitting TRBD1. Sequencing used liver tumor tissue from sampling region 4. The subset denotes: tumor region T4, right-lateral pole. DNA of the CDR3: TGTGCCAGCAGTCCCCGGACAGGATGGGAGCAGTACTTC. It yields the protein CASSPRTGWEQYF.